Given below is one T cell receptor beta chain in context. The antigen remains unidentified. Trimming stripped 1 base from V and 3 bases from J, with 10 bases between. The CDR3 sequence is 14 residues long. CDR1 SGHTA and CDR2 FQGNSA come from the germline V gene. This entry belongs to a study of CD4 T cells in relation to SARS-CoV-2 and coronaviruses. This table comes from immunoSEQ multiplex PCR, and its TCRdb copy is limited to in-frame clones, with some not included. Here the sample spans about 36,000 clones, more than 65% being singletons. The V and J genes are TRBV7-2 and TRBJ2-7, with unresolved D. The sequenced sample consisted of memory CD4+ T cells from PBMCs, cultured in vitro. The clonotype was recovered from an adult with COVID-19. The CDR3 protein is CASSLEGRIYEQYF. In DNA, the CDR3 is TGTGCCAGCAGCTTAGAGGGCAGAATCTACGAGCAGTACTTC.